This T cell receptor beta chain emerged from a study of T-cell reconstitution after alpha-beta-depleted transplantation in children. Trimming took off 0 bases at V and 4 bases at J, with 4 bases between the two ends. This CDR3 spans 11 amino acids. Per the germline V gene, CDR1 is SQVTM and CDR2 is ANQGSEA. The authors prepared the TCRbeta library with unique molecular identifiers. Via MiXCR, TCRdb re-called the PCR reads, giving one row per CDR3 protein. Among around 360,000 distinct CDR3 sequences listed, about a tenth were seen once. The V and J genes are TRBV29-1 and TRBJ2-7; D gene uncertain. This TCR derives from a human donor who donated a stem cell graft to a child with acute lymphoblastic leukemia. Source: PBMCs from the stem cell graft donor, taken from the stem cell graft. The CDR3 protein is CSVEDFYEQYF. As DNA, the CDR3 is TGCAGCGTTGAAGATTTTTACGAGCAGTACTTC.